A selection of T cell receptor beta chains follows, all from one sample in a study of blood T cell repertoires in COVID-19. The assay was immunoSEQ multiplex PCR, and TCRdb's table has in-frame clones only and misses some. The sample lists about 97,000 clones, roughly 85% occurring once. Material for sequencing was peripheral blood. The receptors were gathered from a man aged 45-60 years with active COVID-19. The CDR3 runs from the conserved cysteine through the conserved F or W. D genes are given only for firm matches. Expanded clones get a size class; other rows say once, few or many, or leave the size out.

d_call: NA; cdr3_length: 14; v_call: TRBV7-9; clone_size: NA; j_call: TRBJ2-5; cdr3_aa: CASSRGQREETQYF; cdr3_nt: TGTGCCAGCAGCCGAGGCCAGAGGGAAGAGACCCAGTACTTC
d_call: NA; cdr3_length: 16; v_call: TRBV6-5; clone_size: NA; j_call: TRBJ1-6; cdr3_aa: CASSYSGQLLNSPLHF; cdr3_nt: TGTGCCAGCAGTTACTCCGGACAGCTCCTTAATTCACCCCTCCACTTT
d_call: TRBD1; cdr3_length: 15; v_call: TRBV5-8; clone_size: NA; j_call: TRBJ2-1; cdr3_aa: CASSLTGQIYNEQFF; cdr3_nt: TGTGCCAGCAGCTTAACGGGACAGATCTACAATGAGCAGTTCTTC
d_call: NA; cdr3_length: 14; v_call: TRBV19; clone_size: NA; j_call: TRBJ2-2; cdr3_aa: CASSRQWNTGELFF; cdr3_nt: TGTGCCAGTAGTCGACAGTGGAACACCGGGGAGCTGTTTTTT
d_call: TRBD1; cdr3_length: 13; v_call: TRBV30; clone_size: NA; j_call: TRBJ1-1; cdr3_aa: CAWRLGTATEAFF; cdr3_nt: TGTGCCTGGAGGCTCGGGACAGCCACTGAAGCTTTCTTT
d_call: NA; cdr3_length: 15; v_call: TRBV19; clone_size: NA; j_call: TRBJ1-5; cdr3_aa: CASVRGGESNQPQHF; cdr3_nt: TGTGCCAGTGTAAGGGGGGGCGAGAGCAATCAGCCCCAGCATTTT
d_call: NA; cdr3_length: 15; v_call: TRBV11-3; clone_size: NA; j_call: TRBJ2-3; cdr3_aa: CASSLGGLSTDTQYF; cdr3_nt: TGTGCCAGCAGCTTAGGTGGCCTTAGCACAGATACGCAGTATTTT
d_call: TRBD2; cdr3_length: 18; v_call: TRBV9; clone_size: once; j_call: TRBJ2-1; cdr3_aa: CASSVAPQRGSSYNEQFF; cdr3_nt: TGTGCCAGCAGCGTAGCCCCCCAGCGGGGGAGCTCCTACAATGAGCAGTTCTTC
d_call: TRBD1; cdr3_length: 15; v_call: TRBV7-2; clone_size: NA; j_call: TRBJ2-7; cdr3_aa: CASSSRTGAAGLQYF; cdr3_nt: TGTGCCAGCAGCTCACGGACAGGGGCCGCCGGATTGCAGTACTTC
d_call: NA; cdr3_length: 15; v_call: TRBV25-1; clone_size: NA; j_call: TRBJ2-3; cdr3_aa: CASPEGREAPDTQYF; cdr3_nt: TGTGCCAGCCCCGAAGGCAGGGAGGCACCAGATACGCAGTATTTT
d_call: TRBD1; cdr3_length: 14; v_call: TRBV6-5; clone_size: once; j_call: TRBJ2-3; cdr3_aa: CASNPGTGIDTQYF; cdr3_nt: TGTGCCAGCAATCCCGGGACAGGGATTGATACGCAGTATTTT
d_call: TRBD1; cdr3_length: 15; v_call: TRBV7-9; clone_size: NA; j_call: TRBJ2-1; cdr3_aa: CASSLGGQGAGEQFF; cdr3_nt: TGTGCCAGCAGCTTAGGGGGACAGGGGGCTGGTGAGCAGTTCTTC
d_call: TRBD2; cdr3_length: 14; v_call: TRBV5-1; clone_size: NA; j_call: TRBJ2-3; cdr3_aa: CASRGRGGTDTQYF; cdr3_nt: TGCGCCAGCCGGGGACGCGGGGGAACAGATACGCAGTATTTT
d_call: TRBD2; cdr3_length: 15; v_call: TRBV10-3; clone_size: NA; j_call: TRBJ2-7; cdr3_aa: CAIRRGLASSYEQYF; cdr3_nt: TGTGCCATCAGGAGGGGACTAGCGAGTTCCTACGAGCAGTACTTC
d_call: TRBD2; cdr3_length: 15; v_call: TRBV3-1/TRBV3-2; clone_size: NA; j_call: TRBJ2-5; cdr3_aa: CASSQEVAGQETQYF; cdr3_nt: TGTGCCAGCAGCCAAGAAGTAGCGGGCCAAGAGACCCAGTACTTC
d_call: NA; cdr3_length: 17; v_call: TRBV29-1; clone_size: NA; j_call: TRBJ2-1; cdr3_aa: CSVEDIFPFGGRNEQFF; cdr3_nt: TGCAGCGTTGAAGATATCTTCCCCTTTGGGGGCCGCAATGAGCAGTTCTTC
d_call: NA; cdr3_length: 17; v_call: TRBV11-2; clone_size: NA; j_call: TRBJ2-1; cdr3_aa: CASSSNAGYTNTNEQFF; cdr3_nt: TGTGCCAGCAGCTCAAATGCGGGCTACACGAATACCAATGAGCAGTTCTTC
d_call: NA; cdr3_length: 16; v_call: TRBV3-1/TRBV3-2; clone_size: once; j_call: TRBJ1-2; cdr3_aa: CASSQEYLGGGYGYTF; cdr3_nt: TGTGCCAGCAGCCAAGAATATTTGGGGGGAGGATATGGCTACACCTTC
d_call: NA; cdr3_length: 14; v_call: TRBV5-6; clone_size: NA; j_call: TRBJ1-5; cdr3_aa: CASSSTGGDQPQHF; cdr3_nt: TGTGCCAGCAGCTCAACGGGAGGGGACCAGCCCCAGCATTTT
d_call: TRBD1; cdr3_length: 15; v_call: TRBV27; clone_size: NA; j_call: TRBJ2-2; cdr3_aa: CASTQDRAISGELFF; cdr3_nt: TGTGCCAGCACCCAGGACAGGGCGATCTCCGGGGAGCTGTTTTTT
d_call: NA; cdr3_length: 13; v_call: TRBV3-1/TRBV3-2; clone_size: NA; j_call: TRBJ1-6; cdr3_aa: CASSQGPNSPLHF; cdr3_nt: TGTGCCAGCAGCCAGGGGCCAAATTCACCCCTCCACTTT
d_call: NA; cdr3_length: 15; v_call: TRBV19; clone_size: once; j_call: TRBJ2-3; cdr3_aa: CASSSIGAGTDTQYF; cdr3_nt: TGTGCCAGTAGTAGTATTGGCGCGGGCACAGATACGCAGTATTTT
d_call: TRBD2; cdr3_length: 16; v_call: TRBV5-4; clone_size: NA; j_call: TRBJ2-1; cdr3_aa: CASSFGAGGTYNEQFF; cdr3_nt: TGTGCCAGCAGCTTCGGGGCGGGGGGCACCTACAATGAGCAGTTCTTC
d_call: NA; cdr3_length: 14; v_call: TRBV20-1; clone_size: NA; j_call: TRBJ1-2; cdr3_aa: CSASEAGRNYGYTF; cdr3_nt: TGCAGTGCTAGTGAGGCTGGGAGGAACTATGGCTACACCTTC
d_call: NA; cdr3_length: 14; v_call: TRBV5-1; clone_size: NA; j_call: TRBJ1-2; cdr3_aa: CASSLADGLYGYTF; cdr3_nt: TGCGCCAGCAGCTTGGCCGACGGACTCTATGGCTACACCTTC
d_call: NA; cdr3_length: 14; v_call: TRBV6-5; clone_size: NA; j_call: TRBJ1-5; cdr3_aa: CASSRGIDNQPQHF; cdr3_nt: TGTGCCAGCAGTCGGGGGATTGACAATCAGCCCCAGCATTTT
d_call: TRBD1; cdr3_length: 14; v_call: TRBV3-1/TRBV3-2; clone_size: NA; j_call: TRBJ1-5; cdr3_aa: CASSWTGGGQPQHF; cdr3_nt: TGTGCCAGCAGCTGGACAGGGGGCGGTCAGCCCCAGCATTTT
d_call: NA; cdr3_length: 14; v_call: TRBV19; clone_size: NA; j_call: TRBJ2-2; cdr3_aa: CASSPGPYTGELFF; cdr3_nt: TGTGCCAGTAGTCCAGGGCCTTACACCGGGGAGCTGTTTTTT
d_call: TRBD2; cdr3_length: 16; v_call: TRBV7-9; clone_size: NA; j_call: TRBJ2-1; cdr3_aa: CASSYVGLAGLNEQFF; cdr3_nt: TGTGCCAGCAGCTACGTCGGACTAGCGGGGCTCAATGAGCAGTTCTTC
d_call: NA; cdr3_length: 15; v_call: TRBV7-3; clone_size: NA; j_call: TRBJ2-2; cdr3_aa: CASSSTGGPGGELFF; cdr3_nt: TGTGCCAGCAGTTCCACCGGGGGGCCTGGCGGGGAGCTGTTTTTT
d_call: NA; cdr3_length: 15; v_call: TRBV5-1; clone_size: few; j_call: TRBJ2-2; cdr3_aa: CASSRGGEGTGELFF; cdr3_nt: TGCGCCAGCAGCCGGGGTGGGGAAGGCACCGGGGAGCTGTTTTTT
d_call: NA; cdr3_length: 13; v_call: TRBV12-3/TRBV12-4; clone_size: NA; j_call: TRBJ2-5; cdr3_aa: CASSFRREETQYF; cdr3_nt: TGTGCCAGCAGTTTCCGGCGGGAAGAGACCCAGTACTTC
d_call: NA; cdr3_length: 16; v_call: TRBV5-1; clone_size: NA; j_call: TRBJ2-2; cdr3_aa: CASSYQGPANTGELFF; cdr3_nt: TGCGCCAGCAGCTACCAGGGGCCAGCGAACACCGGGGAGCTGTTTTTT
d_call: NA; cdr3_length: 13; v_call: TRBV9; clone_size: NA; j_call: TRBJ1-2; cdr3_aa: CASNRPPNYGYTF; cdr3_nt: TGTGCCAGCAACAGGCCCCCTAACTATGGCTACACCTTC
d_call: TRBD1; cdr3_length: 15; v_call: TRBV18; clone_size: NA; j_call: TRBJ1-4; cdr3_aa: CASSPKQGQPEKLFF; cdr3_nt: TGTGCCAGCTCACCCAAACAGGGGCAACCCGAAAAACTGTTTTTT
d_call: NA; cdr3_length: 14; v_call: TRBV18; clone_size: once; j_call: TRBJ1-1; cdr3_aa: CASSPRGTGTEAFF; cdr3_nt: TGTGCCAGCTCACCCAGGGGAACGGGCACTGAAGCTTTCTTT
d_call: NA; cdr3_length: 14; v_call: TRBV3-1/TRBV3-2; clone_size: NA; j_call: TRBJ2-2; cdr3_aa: CASSRGGDTGELFF; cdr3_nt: TGTGCCAGCAGCCGAGGCGGGGACACCGGGGAGCTGTTTTTT
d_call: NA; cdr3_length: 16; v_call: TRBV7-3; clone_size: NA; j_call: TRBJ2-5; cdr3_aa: CASSLGPRGGSGTQYF; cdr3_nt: TGTGCCAGCAGCTTAGGCCCTCGGGGAGGTTCGGGGACCCAGTACTTC
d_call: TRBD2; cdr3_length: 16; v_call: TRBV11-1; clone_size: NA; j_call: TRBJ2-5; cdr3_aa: CASSWRLARTQETQYF; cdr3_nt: TGTGCCAGCAGCTGGAGACTAGCGAGAACCCAAGAGACCCAGTACTTC
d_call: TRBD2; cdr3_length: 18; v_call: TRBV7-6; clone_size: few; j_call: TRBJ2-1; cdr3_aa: CASSSLAASGGIFNEQFF; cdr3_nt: TGTGCCAGCAGCTCATTAGCGGCCAGCGGGGGGATCTTTAATGAGCAGTTCTTC
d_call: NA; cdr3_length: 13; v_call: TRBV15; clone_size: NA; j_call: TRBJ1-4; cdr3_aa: CATSVSTNEKLFF; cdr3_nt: TGTGCCACCAGTGTCTCAACTAATGAAAAACTGTTTTTT
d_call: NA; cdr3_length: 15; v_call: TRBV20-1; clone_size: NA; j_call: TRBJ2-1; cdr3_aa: CSASSSRGGSNEQFF; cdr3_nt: TGCAGTGCTAGTAGTAGTAGGGGGGGCTCTAATGAGCAGTTCTTC
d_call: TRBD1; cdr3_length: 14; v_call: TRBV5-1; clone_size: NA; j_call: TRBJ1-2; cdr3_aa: CASSADRAGEGYTF; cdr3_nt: TGCGCCAGCAGCGCTGACAGGGCGGGTGAAGGCTACACCTTC
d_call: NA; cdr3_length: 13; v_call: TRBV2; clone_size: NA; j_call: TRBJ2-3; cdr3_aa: CASSVLRTDTQYF; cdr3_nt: TGTGCCAGCAGTGTATTGAGAACAGATACGCAGTATTTT
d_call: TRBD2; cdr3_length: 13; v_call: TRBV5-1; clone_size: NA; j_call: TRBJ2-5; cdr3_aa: CASSAGGGETQYF; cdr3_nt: TGCGCCAGCAGCGCGGGGGGCGGGGAGACCCAGTACTTC
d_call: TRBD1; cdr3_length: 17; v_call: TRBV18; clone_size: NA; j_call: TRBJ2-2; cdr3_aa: CASSARGQGVSTGELFF; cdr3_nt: TGTGCCAGCTCGGCTCGTGGGCAGGGGGTGAGCACCGGGGAGCTGTTTTTT
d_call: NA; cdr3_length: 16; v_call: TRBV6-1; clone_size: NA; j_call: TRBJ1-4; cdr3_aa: CASSEEAWALNEKLFF; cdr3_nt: TGTGCCAGCAGTGAAGAGGCATGGGCCCTGAATGAAAAACTGTTTTTT
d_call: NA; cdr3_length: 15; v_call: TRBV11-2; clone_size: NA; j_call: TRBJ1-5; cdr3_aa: CASSRNGFSNQPQHF; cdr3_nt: TGTGCCAGCAGCAGAAACGGTTTTAGCAATCAGCCCCAGCATTTT
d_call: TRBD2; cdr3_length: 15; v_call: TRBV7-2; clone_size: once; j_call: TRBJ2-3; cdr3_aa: CASSFSGVSTDTQYF; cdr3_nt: TGTGCCAGCAGCTTTAGCGGGGTGAGCACAGATACGCAGTATTTT
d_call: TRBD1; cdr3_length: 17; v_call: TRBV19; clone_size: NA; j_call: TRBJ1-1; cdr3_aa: CASSILTGTVGTAEAFF; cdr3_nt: TGTGCCAGTAGTATCCTGACAGGGACGGTGGGGACAGCTGAAGCTTTCTTT
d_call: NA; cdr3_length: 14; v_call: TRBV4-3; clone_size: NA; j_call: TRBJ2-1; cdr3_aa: CASSQNVGDNEQFF; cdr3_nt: TGCGCCAGCAGCCAAAACGTAGGGGACAATGAGCAGTTCTTC
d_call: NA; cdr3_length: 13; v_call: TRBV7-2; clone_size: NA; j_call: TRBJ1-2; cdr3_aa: CASSLLRPYGYTF; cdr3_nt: TGTGCCAGCAGCCTATTACGCCCGTATGGCTACACCTTC